One and the same sample provided the 15 T cell receptor beta chains below, sequenced in a study of T-cell reconstitution after alpha-beta-depleted transplantation in children. Unique molecular identifiers featured in how the TCRbeta library was prepared. TCRdb analysed the PCR reads with MiXCR anew, one entry per CDR3 protein. There are about 490,000 distinct CDR3 sequences in the sample; roughly a tenth occur only once, and just over 2% lies in the top ten. Here the sequenced sample was PBMCs, taken before TCRalphabeta/CD19-depleted stem cell transplant. These receptors originate from a child younger than 10 with inherited bone marrow failure, due to receive a stem cell transplant.

This clonotype was counted at least ten times. The chain links TRBV20-1 to TRBJ2-3; a possible D gene is TRBD2 (6 bases). CDR1 and CDR2 from the germline V gene are DFQATT and SNEGSKA (reference sequence). Trimming removed 3 bases from V and 4 bases from J, with 17 bases in between. The CDR3 covers 15 residues. This CDR3 is CSASLAGRVSDTQYF. In nucleotides, the CDR3 is TGCAGTGCTAGTTTGGCGGGAAGGGTTTCAGATACGCAGTATTTT.

V usage is TRBV7-2 and J usage is TRBJ2-7, with 7 bases aligning to TRBD2. CDR1 SGHTA and CDR2 FQGNSA come from the germline V gene. Losses at the gene ends were 6 bases for V and 0 bases for J; bases not matched to a gene: 8. The CDR3 has 15 residues. CDR3 in DNA: TGTGCCAGCAGAAAAACTAGCGCCGACTCCTACGAGCAGTACTTC. The encoded protein is CASRKTSADSYEQYF.

At least ten counts were recorded for this clonotype. The rearrangement joins TRBV5-1 to TRBJ2-7; unclear D gene. Trimming removed 1 base at V and 6 bases at J, with 8 bases between. The V gene's germline CDR1 is SGHRS and CDR2 YFSETQ. CDR3 length: 12 amino acids. In nucleotides, the CDR3 is TGCGCCAGCAGCTTGTCACCCGCCGAGCAGTACTTC. This encodes CASSLSPAEQYF.

This clonotype was recorded many times. CDR3 loop: CASSTSLYEQYF. CDR3 DNA sequence: TGTGCCAGCAGCACTAGCCTCTACGAGCAGTACTTC. The chain is built from TRBV7-2 and TRBJ2-7; D perhaps matches TRBD2 (6 bases). The CDR3 sequence is 12 residues long. CDR1 and CDR2 from the germline V gene are SGHTA and FQGNSA. V lost 5 bases to trimming and J lost 3 bases, with 8 bases between them. Full variable domain (rest looked up from reference TRBV7-2 and TRBJ2-7): GAGVSQSPSNKVTEKGKDVELRCDPISGHTALYWYRQSLGQGLEFLIYFQGNSAPDKSGLPSDRFSAERTGGSVSTLTIQRTQQEDSAVYLCASSTSLYEQYFGPGTRLTVT.

The chain couples TRBV29-1 to TRBJ2-3; D may be TRBD1 (7 bases). Germline-derived CDR1 and CDR2 are SQVTM and ANQGSEA. The CDR3 spans 13 residues. V lost 7 bases, J lost 3 bases, and 14 bases lay in between. In DNA form, the CDR3 reads TGCAGCGCCCGATCAGGGGGGACAGATACGCAGTATTTT. Protein: CSARSGGTDTQYF.

Turning to this clonotype: Being one base from a much bigger clone, this may be a read error. The genes are TRBV6-5 and TRBJ2-7, with D uncertain. The CDR3 runs to 13 residues. Looked up from germline, CDR1 is MNHEY and CDR2 is SVGAGI. The CDR3 DNA follows: TGTGCCAGCAGTTACTCTCGTTTCTACAAGCAGTACTTC. As protein: CASSYSRFYKQYF.

In this sample, this clonotype turned up a few times. The chain links TRBV5-8 to TRBJ2-5; possibly TRBD2 for D (6 bases). The V gene lost 0 bases and the J gene lost 4 bases, with 16 bases spanning the gap. The CDR3 loop spans 16 amino acids. Germline CDR1 SGHTS, CDR2 YDEGEE. CDR3 in amino acids: CASSLDPGSWGETQYF. The CDR3 DNA reads as TGTGCCAGCAGCTTGGATCCCGGGAGCTGGGGAGAGACCCAGTACTTC.

This clonotype was counted at least ten times. The chain uses TRBV4-3 and TRBJ2-1; TRBD2 matches at 10 bases. V trimming: 2 bases; J trimming: 2 bases; junction bases outside the gene matches: 3. The CDR3 is 16 amino acids. Germline CDR1 and CDR2: LGHNA and YSLEER. CDR3 bases: TGCGCCAGCAGCCAATCCGGGACTAGCGCCTACAATGAGCAGTTCTTC. Translation gives CASSQSGTSAYNEQFF.

The rearrangement uses TRBV12-3 or TRBV12-4 and TRBJ2-1; no firm D call. V was cut by 2 bases and J by 0 bases, with 11 bases left in between. CDR3 length: 16 amino acids. The CDR3 nucleotides are TGTGCCAGCAGTTTAAGGCGTACAAGCTCCTACAATGAGCAGTTCTTC. This encodes CASSLRRTSSYNEQFF.

There are many counts of this clonotype. The J gene is TRBJ2-3, the V gene TRBV4-3, with TRBD2 matching over 10 bases. Germline lookup yields CDR1 LGHNA and CDR2 YSLEER. The CDR3 has 17 amino acids. J was trimmed by 0 bases and V by 4 bases; bases with no gene match: 7. The CDR3 DNA is TGCGCCAGCAGCCGGTTTCTAGCGGGGGACAGCACAGATACGCAGTATTTT. Encoded protein: CASSRFLAGDSTDTQYF.

This clonotype was seen at least ten times. The genes are TRBV3-1 and TRBJ2-7, with unresolved D. Germline values: CDR1 LGHDT, CDR2 YNNKEL (reference sequence). Trimming left V 2 bases short and J 5 bases short, with 13 bases between. The CDR3 has 14 amino acids. CDR3 amino acids: CASSQNYYSHEQYF. The CDR3 coding sequence is TGTGCCAGCAGCCAAAACTACTATAGTCACGAGCAGTACTTC.

Many counts were recorded for this clonotype. The V call is TRBV3-1, the J call TRBJ2-1; no clear D. The V gene lost 4 bases and the J gene lost 4 bases, with 8 bases spanning the gap. CDR3 size: 13 residues. Germline CDR1 and CDR2: LGHDT and YNNKEL (reference sequence). The CDR3: CASSRNQYNEQFF. In DNA form, the CDR3 reads TGTGCCAGCAGCCGAAACCAATACAATGAGCAGTTCTTC.

This clonotype was counted ten times or more. The chain carries TRBV4-2 and TRBJ2-7; D is possibly TRBD1 or TRBD2 (6 bases each). Germline values: CDR1 LGHNA, CDR2 YNFKEQ. The germline V and J ends were trimmed by 4 bases and 3 bases, with 19 bases remaining between them. This CDR3 is 16 amino acids long. The CDR3 loop reads CASSPQEGGGVYEQYF. The CDR3 DNA sequence: TGTGCCAGCAGCCCACAAGAGGGGGGAGGAGTCTACGAGCAGTACTTC.

The chain carries TRBV7-9 and TRBJ1-1; no clear D gene. Germline V gives CDR1 SEHNR, CDR2 FQNEAQ (reference sequence). This CDR3 spans 14 amino acids. Trimming took off 6 bases at V and 0 bases at J, with 11 bases between the two ends. CDR3 nucleotides: TGTGCCAGCAGTCGAACTACGGTGAACACTGAAGCTTTCTTT. Translating it yields CASSRTTVNTEAFF.

This clonotype was recorded many times. This rearrangement joins TRBV5-1 to TRBJ2-3; no reliable D call. V lost 4 bases, J lost 4 bases, and 10 bases lay in between. CDR1 SGHRS and CDR2 YFSETQ come from the germline V gene. The CDR3 has 13 amino acids. CDR3 loop: CASSATFADTQYF. The CDR3 DNA sequence: TGCGCCAGCAGCGCCACTTTTGCAGATACGCAGTATTTT.